This T cell receptor beta chain comes out of a study of T cell repertoires in cytomegalovirus infection. Trimming pared 5 bases from V and 0 bases from J, leaving 10 bases between. The CDR3 is made up of 14 amino acids. The germline gives CDR1 SQVTM, CDR2 ANQGSEA. Using its own MiXCR run on the reads, TCRdb lists one record per CDR3 protein. The sample includes about 360,000 distinct CDR3 sequences, around a third of them seen just once. A word on this clonotype: Its antigen is unknown.

This TCR was recovered from a human donor in good health (CMV status not recorded). Some clones in this sample may be carry-over from other donors' samples. The genes are TRBV29-1 and TRBJ1-4; D not certain. Sequenced material: cultured PBMCs, taken from culture after CMV antigen stimulation. The CDR3 region is CSVRPDTTNEKLFF. The CDR3 nucleotides are TGCAGCGTTAGGCCGGATACAACTAATGAAAAACTGTTTTTT.